This entry lists 26 T cell receptor beta chains sequenced from one sample in a study of cytomegalovirus exposure and HLA in healthy donors. Libraries were prepared by immunoSEQ multiplex PCR; TCRdb keeps only in-frame clonotypes and omits some of them. The sample shows around 160,000 clones, more than 75% of them seen only once. The sample comprised PBMCs. Every receptor here comes from a man between 18 and 35 years old in good health and CMV-seronegative.

The chain couples TRBV28 to TRBJ1-4, with 7 bases fitting TRBD1. V lost 6 bases to trimming and J lost 8 bases; unmatched junction nucleotides: 21. This CDR3 is built from 18 residues. Germline CDR1 and CDR2: MDHEN and SYDVKM. The CDR3 reads CASSRDREDALGQEKLFF. The CDR3 DNA is TGTGCCAGCAGCCGAGACAGGGAAGACGCCCTGGGGCAGGAAAAACTGTTTTTT.

This chain connects TRBV20-1 to TRBJ1-2, with a weak D call TRBD1 (6 bases). Germline CDR1 DFQATT, CDR2 SNEGSKA (reference sequence). CDR3 length equals 11 residues. The ends were cut back, 6 bases at V and 8 bases at J, with 13 bases in the middle. CDR3 residues: CSARRGAGYTF. The DNA for the CDR3 is TGCAGTGCCCGTCGGGGGGCCGGCTACACCTTC.

The V call is TRBV27, the J call TRBJ2-7; 8 bases are a match to TRBD2. This CDR3 comprises 16 residues. V lost 6 bases, J lost 3 bases, and 13 bases stayed unmatched. Germline CDR1 reads MNHEY; CDR2 reads SMNVEV (reference sequence). The CDR3 reads CASSGRGSISYYEQYF. As DNA, the CDR3 is TGTGCCAGCAGCGGGAGGGGGTCAATTAGTTACTACGAGCAGTACTTC.

The rearrangement uses TRBV27 and TRBJ1-4; 9 bases align to TRBD1. Per the germline V gene, CDR1 is MNHEY and CDR2 is SMNVEV (reference sequence). V was pared by 5 bases and J by 5 bases, with 6 bases of the junction left unmatched. The CDR3 has 15 amino acids. CDR3 protein: CASSAQGAVNEKLFF. In DNA, the CDR3 is TGTGCCAGCAGTGCACAGGGGGCTGTAAATGAAAAACTGTTTTTT.

The gene calls are TRBV10-3 and TRBJ2-7, with D possibly being TRBD2 (5 bases). Between the trimmed V and J ends, which lost 7 bases and 0 bases, there was a span of 19 bases. The CDR3 runs 16 residues. Per the germline V gene, CDR1 is ENHRY and CDR2 is SYGVKD. The CDR3 DNA sequence: TGTGCCATCACCCTCTCCCGCGGGCCTAGCTCCTACGAGCAGTACTTC. Translated, it gives CAITLSRGPSSYEQYF.

This sequence joins TRBV9 and TRBJ1-4; possibly TRBD1 for D (5 bases). V was clipped by 0 bases and J by 4 bases, with 10 bases between them. Looked up from germline, CDR1 is SGDLS and CDR2 is YYNGEE. This CDR3 is built from 15 residues. The CDR3 is CASSVEETDNEKLFF. CDR3 nucleotide sequence: TGTGCCAGCAGCGTAGAGGAGACAGATAATGAAAAACTGTTTTTT.

V is TRBV7-8 and J is TRBJ2-1; 8 bases are a match to TRBD2. This CDR3 has 16 residues. From germline, CDR1 is SGHVS and CDR2 FQNEAQ. V was clipped by 1 base and J by 0 bases; unmatched bases: 2. The DNA for the CDR3 is TGTGCCAGCAGCTTAGTTGGGACTAGCTCCTACAATGAGCAGTTCTTC. Protein product: CASSLVGTSSYNEQFF. The entire variable domain, with the rest obtained from reference TRBV7-8 and TRBJ2-1, is as follows: GAGVSQSPRYKVAKRGQDVALRCDPISGHVSLFWYQQALGQGPEFLTYFQNEAQLDKSGLPSDRFFAERPEGSVSTLKIQRTQQEDSAVYLCASSLVGTSSYNEQFFGPGTRLTVL.

The gene calls are TRBV4-1 and TRBJ1-5; D possibly corresponds to TRBD1 (5 bases). The CDR3 has 14 residues. Deletions cut 4 bases from V and 1 base from J, with 8 bases between. Germline V gene data show CDR1 as MGHRA and CDR2 as YSYEKL. CDR3 in amino acids: CASSPKGSNQPQHF. In DNA form, the CDR3 reads TGCGCCAGCAGCCCCAAGGGGAGCAATCAGCCCCAGCATTTT.

CDR3 in DNA: TGTGCCAGCAGTTTCGGGACAGCAACCCAGGAGACCCAGTACTTC. Its translation: CASSFGTATQETQYF. This chain uses TRBV28 with TRBJ2-5, with 7 bases fitting TRBD1. Germline V gene lookup returns CDR1 MDHEN and CDR2 SYDVKM. The CDR3 is 15 residues long. The J segment lost 5 bases and the V segment lost 3 bases, leaving 9 bases of the junction unmatched.

The chain employs TRBV11-3 and TRBJ2-1; no firm D call. V was trimmed by 8 bases and J by 6 bases, leaving 14 bases between them. CDR1 is SGHNT, CDR2 YENEEA, per germline. The CDR3 consists of 13 residues. The CDR3 loop reads CASAGPSSNEQFF. The CDR3, as DNA: TGTGCCAGCGCTGGTCCCTCTAGCAATGAGCAGTTCTTC.

The CDR3 loop is CASGHRGANYGYTF. For the CDR3, the DNA is TGTGCCAGCGGACACAGGGGAGCTAACTATGGCTACACCTTC. The chain links TRBV13 to TRBJ1-2; 7 bases agree with TRBD1. The germline gives CDR1 PRHDT, CDR2 FYEKMQ (reference sequence). Trimming cost V 8 bases and J 0 bases; bases outside gene matches: 6. This CDR3 is built from 14 residues.

V is TRBV19 and J is TRBJ2-7; TRBD2 matches at 9 bases. The CDR3 contains 13 residues. CDR1 and CDR2 (germline): LNHDA, SQIVND (reference sequence). After removal of 9 bases from V and 5 bases from J, the junction contained 8 bases not matched to a gene. CDR3 amino acids: CASRVAGAHEQYF. The CDR3 DNA reads as TGTGCCAGCCGCGTAGCGGGAGCCCACGAGCAGTACTTC.

The chain uses TRBV5-1 and TRBJ2-3; 11 bases map to TRBD1. Germline values: CDR1 SGHRS, CDR2 YFSETQ. The ends lost 4 bases at V and 2 bases at J; junction bases unmatched: 6. The CDR3 has 16 amino acids. CDR3 in amino acids: CASSLGQGGITDTQYF. The CDR3 DNA reads TGCGCCAGCAGCCTGGGACAGGGGGGAATCACAGATACGCAGTATTTT.

J is TRBJ1-6 and V is TRBV5-1, with D unclear. Germline loops: CDR1 SGHRS, CDR2 YFSETQ. V dropped 9 bases and J dropped 3 bases, with 10 bases sitting between them. The CDR3 spans 13 residues. The CDR3 DNA reads as TGCGCCAACAACGGGTGCTATAATTCACCCCTCCACTTT. Protein sequence: CANNGCYNSPLHF.

This clone was observed a handful of times. The chain carries TRBV19 and TRBJ1-5; D is uncertain. This CDR3 comprises 15 residues. V lost 3 bases and J 0 bases, leaving 9 bases between the germline ends. Per the germline V gene, CDR1 is LNHDA and CDR2 is SQIVND (reference sequence). CDR3 amino acids: CASSIWRDSNQPQHF. The CDR3 DNA reads as TGTGCCAGTAGTATTTGGAGGGATAGCAATCAGCCCCAGCATTTT.

The gene calls are TRBV5-5 and TRBJ2-2, with TRBD1 matching over 11 bases. V lost 4 bases, J lost 6 bases, and 8 bases stayed unmatched. CDR1 SGHKS and CDR2 YYEKEE come from the germline V gene (reference sequence). CDR3 length: 16 residues. The chain's CDR3 is CASSVRDRGNSGELFF. CDR3 nucleotides: TGTGCCAGCAGCGTCCGGGACAGGGGGAATTCCGGGGAGCTGTTTTTT.

The chain's CDR3 is CASSLAHLAPYEQYF. The DNA for the CDR3 is TGTGCCAGCAGCTTAGCGCATCTAGCCCCATACGAGCAGTACTTC. The J gene is TRBJ2-7, the V gene TRBV7-2, with TRBD2 as a possible D gene (5 bases). The V end was cut by 0 bases, the J end by 4 bases, with 13 bases between. CDR3 size: 15 residues. The V gene's germline CDR1 is SGHTA and CDR2 FQGNSA.

The chain recombines TRBV5-1 with TRBJ2-2; perhaps TRBD1 as D (5 bases). Germline V gene lookup returns CDR1 SGHRS and CDR2 YFSETQ. The V end lost 4 bases, the J end lost 0 bases, and 10 bases lay between the germline ends. The CDR3 runs 15 residues. This chain's CDR3 is CASSLLDTNTGELFF. The DNA of the CDR3 is TGCGCCAGCAGCCTCCTGGACACGAACACCGGGGAGCTGTTTTTT.

The V and J genes are TRBV7-9 and TRBJ2-7, with TRBD1 matching 8 bases. The trim removed 3 bases at V and 5 bases at J, leaving 3 bases unmatched. CDR3 length equals 13 residues. Germline V lookup: CDR1 SEHNR, CDR2 FQNEAQ (reference sequence). The CDR3 loop reads CASSFSGGNEQYV. The DNA of the CDR3 is TGTGCCAGCAGCTTTTCAGGGGGCAACGAGCAGTACGTC.

The J gene is TRBJ1-6, the V gene TRBV14, with D maybe TRBD1 (5 bases). V lost 4 bases to trimming and J lost 10 bases, with 14 bases between them. The CDR3 length is 14 residues. Germline CDR1 and CDR2: SGHDN and FVKESK. In nucleotides, the CDR3 is TGTGCCAGCAGCCTTCGGGGCGGGGGGTCACCCCTCCACTTT. It specifies CASSLRGGGSPLHF.

This rearrangement joins TRBV15 to TRBJ2-7; no definite D call. CDR1 and CDR2 from the germline V gene are LNHNV and YYDKDF (reference sequence). V lost 0 bases to trimming and J lost 6 bases, with 12 bases between them. The CDR3 extends over 14 amino acids. The CDR3 sequence is CATSRDTPVPEQYF. CDR3 nucleotides: TGTGCCACCAGCAGAGATACCCCGGTGCCCGAGCAGTACTTC.

This chain links TRBV10-3 with TRBJ1-2; 9 nucleotides line up with TRBD1. CDR3 size: 18 residues. Germline V gene data show CDR1 as ENHRY and CDR2 as SYGVKD. With 0 bases clipped from V and 6 bases from J, the junction kept 14 bases outside the gene matches. CDR3 sequence: CAISESELKQGATHGYTF. The CDR3, as DNA: TGTGCCATCAGTGAGTCGGAGCTAAAACAGGGGGCCACGCATGGCTACACCTTC.

This chain connects TRBV5-4 to TRBJ2-3; TRBD2 might be the D (5 bases). This CDR3 region has 15 residues. The germline gives CDR1 SGHNT, CDR2 YYREEE (reference sequence). With 0 bases removed from V and 4 bases from J, the gap between germline ends came to 12 bases. CDR3 DNA sequence: TGTGCCAGCAGCTTGGTTGAGGGCTCCGCAGATACGCAGTATTTT. Translated, it gives CASSLVEGSADTQYF.

This sequence joins TRBV28 and TRBJ2-7, with D maybe TRBD1 (6 bases). Germline V gene sequence: CDR1 MDHEN, CDR2 SYDVKM. This CDR3 comprises 14 residues. Trimming took off 3 bases at V and 0 bases at J, with 9 bases between the two ends. CDR3 protein: CASSFQQGSYEQYF. CDR3 DNA sequence: TGTGCCAGCAGTTTCCAACAGGGCTCCTACGAGCAGTACTTC. The whole variable domain, filled in from reference TRBV28 and TRBJ2-7, reads DVKVTQSSRYLVKRTGEKVFLECVQDMDHENMFWYRQDPGLGLRLIYFSYDVKMKEKGDIPEGYSVSREKKERFSLILESASTNQTSMYLCASSFQQGSYEQYFGPGTRLTVT.

The V gene is TRBV6-4, the J gene TRBJ2-1, with 9 nucleotides matching TRBD2. The CDR3 runs to 15 residues. V gave up 3 bases and J gave up 7 bases; unmatched junction bases: 7. Germline V gene lookup returns CDR1 MRHNA and CDR2 SNTAGT. CDR3 bases: TGTGCCAGCAGTGAGTCGGCGGGAGGGGGAAATGAGCAGTTCTTC. Translated: CASSESAGGGNEQFF.

This sequence joins TRBV29-1 and TRBJ2-3; TRBD2 matches 8 bases. V dropped 5 bases and J dropped 3; count of bases not matched to a gene: 4. The CDR3 consists of 13 residues. From germline, CDR1 is SQVTM and CDR2 ANQGSEA. CDR3 loop: CSVTRGGTDTQYF. CDR3 sequence (DNA): TGCAGCGTTACCCGGGGGGGGACAGATACGCAGTATTTT.